This T cell receptor (beta chain) was recorded in a study of beta chain features in type 1 diabetes. Overall study findings and caveats: In comparison with healthy donors, patients had naive, central memory and Treg TCRB repertoires that appeared more similar. The study found fewer insertions and more deletions at VDJ junctions in type 1 diabetes patients.

This clone appeared a few times. What it binds is not known. Markers CD45RO/CCR7/CD25/CD127/CD95/CD27 served to sort CD4+ naive, central memory, regulatory and stem cell-like memory cells. The germline CDR1 and CDR2 sequences are SGHTA and FQGNSA. Trimming left V 4 bases short and J 7 bases short, with 10 bases between. The length of the CDR3 is 12 residues. Isolated RNA was reverse transcribed in full, so expressed TCRB transcripts were sequenced. Naive, central memory and regulatory T cell samples produced a mean of approximately 3.6 million reads. Sequencing used immunoSEQ multiplex PCR; TCRdb keeps in-frame clones, though not all of them. The table lists hundreds of thousands of clones, roughly 12% of them singletons, with 0.017% in the top ten.

Material for sequencing was naive CD4+ T cells from blood. This sequence joins TRBV7-2 and TRBJ1-2; D gene unclear. This clonotype was sampled from a young man in good health. The CDR3 region has the DNA TGTGCCAGCAGCTCCCCGGGGTCTGGCTACACCTTC. It translates to CASSSPGSGYTF.